The clone carrying this T cell receptor beta chain was counted at least ten times. cDNA was made from about 480 ng RNA using alpha and beta constant primers. Each of the alpha and beta chains got its own library through chain-specific third strand synthesis with indices. TCRdb called the 5' RACE reads again in MiXCR, with one record for every CDR3 protein. The data show approximately 12,000 distinct CDR3 sequences, with roughly 9.5% seen just once and 20% to 25% held by the top ten. The data were taken from a study of HIV-infected patients and healthy controls. The germline CDR1 and CDR2 sequences are GTSNPN and SVGIG (reference sequence). This CDR3 is 14 amino acids long. V shed 1 base, J shed 6 bases, and the junction held 8 bases outside the gene matches. The repertoire came from unfractionated whole blood and reflected all unsorted peripheral T cells. The RNA source was a 2.5 ml peripheral blood draw.

Sequencing used blood, obtained before antiretroviral therapy. This sequence originates from an adult with HIV infection. The donor label of this sample is uncertain. The chain joins TRBV30 to TRBJ2-7, with 8 bases fitting TRBD2. Here the CDR3 reads CAWSGGGFEIEQYF. The CDR3 region has the DNA TGTGCCTGGAGTGGCGGGGGGTTCGAGATCGAGCAGTACTTC. Drawing the rest from reference TRBV30 and TRBJ2-7, the complete variable domain is SQTIHQWPATLVQPVGSPLSLECTVEGTSNPNLYWYRQAAGRGLQLLFYSVGIGQISSEVPQNLSASRPQDRQFILSSKKLLLSDSGFYLCAWSGGGFEIEQYFGPGTRLTVT.